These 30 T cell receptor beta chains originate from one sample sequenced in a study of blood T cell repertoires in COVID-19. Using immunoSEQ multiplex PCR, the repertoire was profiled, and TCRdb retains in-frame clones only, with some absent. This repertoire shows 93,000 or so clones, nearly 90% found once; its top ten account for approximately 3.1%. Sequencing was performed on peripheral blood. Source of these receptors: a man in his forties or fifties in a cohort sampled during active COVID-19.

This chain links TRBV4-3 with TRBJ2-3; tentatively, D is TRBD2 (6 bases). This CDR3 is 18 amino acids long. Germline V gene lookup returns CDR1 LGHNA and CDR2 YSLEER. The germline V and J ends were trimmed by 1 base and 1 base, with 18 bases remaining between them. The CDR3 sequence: CASSQGVGGVGRTDTQYF. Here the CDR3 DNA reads TGCGCCAGCAGCCAAGGGGTCGGAGGGGTTGGGCGCACAGATACGCAGTATTTT.

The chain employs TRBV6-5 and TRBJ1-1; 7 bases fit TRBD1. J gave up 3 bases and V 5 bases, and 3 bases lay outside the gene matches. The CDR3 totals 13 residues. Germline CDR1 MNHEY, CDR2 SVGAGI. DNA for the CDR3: TGTGCCAGCAGTCCTACAGGGGACACTGAAGCTTTCTTT. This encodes CASSPTGDTEAFF.

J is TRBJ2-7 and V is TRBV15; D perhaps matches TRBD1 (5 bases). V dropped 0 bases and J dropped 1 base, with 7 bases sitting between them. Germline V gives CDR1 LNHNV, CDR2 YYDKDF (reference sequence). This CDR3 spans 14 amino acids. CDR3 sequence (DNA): TGTGCCACCAGCAGAGACCCAGGGTCCTACGAGCAGTACTTC. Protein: CATSRDPGSYEQYF.

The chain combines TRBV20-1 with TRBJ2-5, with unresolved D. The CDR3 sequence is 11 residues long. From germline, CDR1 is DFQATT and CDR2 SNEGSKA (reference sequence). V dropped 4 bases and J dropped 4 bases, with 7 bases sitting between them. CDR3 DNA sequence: TGCAGTGCTACCTACCTAGAGACCCAGTACTTC. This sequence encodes CSATYLETQYF.

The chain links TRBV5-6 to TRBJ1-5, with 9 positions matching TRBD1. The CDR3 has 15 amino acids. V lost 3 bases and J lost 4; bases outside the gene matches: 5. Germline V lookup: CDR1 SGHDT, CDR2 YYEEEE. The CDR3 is CASSSIGQGNQPQHF. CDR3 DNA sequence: TGTGCCAGCAGCTCCATCGGACAGGGGAATCAGCCCCAGCATTTT.

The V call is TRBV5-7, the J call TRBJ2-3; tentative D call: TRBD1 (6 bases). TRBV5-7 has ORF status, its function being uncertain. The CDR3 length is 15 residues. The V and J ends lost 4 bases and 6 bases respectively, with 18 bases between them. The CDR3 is CASSPEGGGGDTQYF. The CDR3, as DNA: TGTGCCAGCAGCCCCGAAGGTGGGGGCGGGGATACGCAGTATTTT.

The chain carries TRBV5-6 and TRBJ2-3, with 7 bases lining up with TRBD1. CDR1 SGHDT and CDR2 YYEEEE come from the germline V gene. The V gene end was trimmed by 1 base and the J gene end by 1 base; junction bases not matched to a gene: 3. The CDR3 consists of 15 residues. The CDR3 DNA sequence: TGTGCCAGCAGCTTGACAGGGGTAGGCACAGATACGCAGTATTTT. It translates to CASSLTGVGTDTQYF.

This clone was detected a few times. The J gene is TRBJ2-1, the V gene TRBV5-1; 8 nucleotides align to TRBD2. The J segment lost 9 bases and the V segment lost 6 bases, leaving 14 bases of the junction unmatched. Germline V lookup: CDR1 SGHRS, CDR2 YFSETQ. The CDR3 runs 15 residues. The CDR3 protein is CASTNGGAAAAEQFF. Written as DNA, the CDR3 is TGCGCCAGCACTAACGGGGGGGCCGCTGCTGCTGAGCAGTTCTTC.

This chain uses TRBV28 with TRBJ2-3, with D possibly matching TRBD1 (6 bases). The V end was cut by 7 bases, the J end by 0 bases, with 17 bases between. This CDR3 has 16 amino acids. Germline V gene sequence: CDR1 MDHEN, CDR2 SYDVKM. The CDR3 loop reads CASNSYRETSTDTQYF. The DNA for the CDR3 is TGTGCCAGCAACTCATACAGGGAGACTAGCACAGATACGCAGTATTTT.

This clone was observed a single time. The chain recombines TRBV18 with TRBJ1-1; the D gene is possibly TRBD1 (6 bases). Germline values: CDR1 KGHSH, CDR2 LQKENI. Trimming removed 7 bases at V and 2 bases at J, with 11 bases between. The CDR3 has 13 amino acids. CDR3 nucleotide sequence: TGTGCCAGCTATGTGGACAGAAACACTGAAGCTTTCTTT. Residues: CASYVDRNTEAFF.

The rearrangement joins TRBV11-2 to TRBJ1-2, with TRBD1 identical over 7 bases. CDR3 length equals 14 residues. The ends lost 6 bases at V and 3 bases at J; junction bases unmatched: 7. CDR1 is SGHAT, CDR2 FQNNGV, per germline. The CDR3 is CASRDFGTDYGYTF. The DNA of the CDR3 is TGTGCCAGCAGGGACTTCGGGACAGACTATGGCTACACCTTC.

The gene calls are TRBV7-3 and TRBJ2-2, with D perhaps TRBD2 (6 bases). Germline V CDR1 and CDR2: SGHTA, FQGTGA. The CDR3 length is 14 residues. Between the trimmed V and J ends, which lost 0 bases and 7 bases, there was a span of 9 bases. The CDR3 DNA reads TGTGCCAGCAGCTTAACCCCGGGGGTCGGGGAGCTGTTTTTT. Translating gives CASSLTPGVGELFF.

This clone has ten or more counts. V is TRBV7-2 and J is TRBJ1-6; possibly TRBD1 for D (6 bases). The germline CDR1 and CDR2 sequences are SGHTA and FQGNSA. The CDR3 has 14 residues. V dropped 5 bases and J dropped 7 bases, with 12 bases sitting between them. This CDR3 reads CASSRTVLNSPLHF. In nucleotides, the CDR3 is TGTGCCAGCAGCAGGACAGTCTTAAATTCACCCCTCCACTTT.

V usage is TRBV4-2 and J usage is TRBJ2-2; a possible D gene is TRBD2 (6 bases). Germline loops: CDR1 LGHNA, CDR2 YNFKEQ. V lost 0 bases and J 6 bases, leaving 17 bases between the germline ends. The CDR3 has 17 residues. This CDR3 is CASSQDLAGSIAGELFF. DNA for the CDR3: TGTGCCAGCAGCCAAGACCTGGCGGGGTCGATTGCCGGGGAGCTGTTTTTT.

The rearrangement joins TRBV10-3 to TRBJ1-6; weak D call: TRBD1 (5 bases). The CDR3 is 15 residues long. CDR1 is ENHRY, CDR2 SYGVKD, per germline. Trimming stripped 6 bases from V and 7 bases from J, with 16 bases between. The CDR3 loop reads CAIRAFRDGNSPLHF. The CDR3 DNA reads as TGTGCCATCAGGGCGTTCAGGGATGGCAATTCACCCCTCCACTTT.

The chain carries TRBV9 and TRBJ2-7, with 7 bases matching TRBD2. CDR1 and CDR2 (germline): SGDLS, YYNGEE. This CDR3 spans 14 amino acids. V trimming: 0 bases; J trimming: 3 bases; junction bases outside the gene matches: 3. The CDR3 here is CASSVGASGYEQYF. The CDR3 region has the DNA TGTGCCAGCAGCGTAGGAGCTAGCGGCTACGAGCAGTACTTC.

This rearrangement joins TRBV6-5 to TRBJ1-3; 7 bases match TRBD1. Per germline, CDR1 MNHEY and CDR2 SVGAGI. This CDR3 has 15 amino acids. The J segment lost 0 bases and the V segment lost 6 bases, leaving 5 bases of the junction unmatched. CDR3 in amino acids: CASRRDSNSGNTIYF. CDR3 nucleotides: TGTGCCAGCAGACGGGACAGCAACTCTGGAAACACCATATATTTT.

CDR3 residues: CASRLADSNQPQHF. The CDR3 bases are TGCGCCAGCAGGTTGGCAGATAGCAATCAGCCCCAGCATTTT. This rearrangement joins TRBV10-2 to TRBJ1-5; D not resolved. CDR3 length: 14 amino acids. Germline assignment: CDR1 WSHSY and CDR2 SAAADI. V was trimmed by 6 bases and J by 0 bases, leaving 9 bases between them.

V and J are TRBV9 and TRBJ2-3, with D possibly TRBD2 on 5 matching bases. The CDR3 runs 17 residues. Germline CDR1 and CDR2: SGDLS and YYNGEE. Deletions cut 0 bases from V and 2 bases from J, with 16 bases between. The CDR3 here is CASSVGTGELFTDTQYF. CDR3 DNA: TGTGCCAGCAGCGTAGGTACTGGGGAGTTATTCACAGATACGCAGTATTTT.

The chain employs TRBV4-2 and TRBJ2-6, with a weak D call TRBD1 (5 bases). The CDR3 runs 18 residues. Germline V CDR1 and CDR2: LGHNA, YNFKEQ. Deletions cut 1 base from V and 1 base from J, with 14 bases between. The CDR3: CASSQGALQGSGANVLTF. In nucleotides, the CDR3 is TGTGCCAGCAGCCAAGGGGCCCTTCAGGGATCTGGGGCCAACGTCCTGACTTTC.

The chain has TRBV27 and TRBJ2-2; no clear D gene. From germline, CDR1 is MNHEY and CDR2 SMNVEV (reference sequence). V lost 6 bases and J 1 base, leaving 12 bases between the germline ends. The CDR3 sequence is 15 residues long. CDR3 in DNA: TGTGCCAGCAGACCGCAAAGAGGGAACACCGGGGAGCTGTTTTTT. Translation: CASRPQRGNTGELFF.

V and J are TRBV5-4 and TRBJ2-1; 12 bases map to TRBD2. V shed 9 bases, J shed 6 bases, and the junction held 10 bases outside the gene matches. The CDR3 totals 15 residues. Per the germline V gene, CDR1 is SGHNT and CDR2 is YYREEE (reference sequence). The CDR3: CAIPVLAGGTNEQFF. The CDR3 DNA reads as TGTGCCATCCCCGTTCTAGCGGGGGGGACCAATGAGCAGTTCTTC.

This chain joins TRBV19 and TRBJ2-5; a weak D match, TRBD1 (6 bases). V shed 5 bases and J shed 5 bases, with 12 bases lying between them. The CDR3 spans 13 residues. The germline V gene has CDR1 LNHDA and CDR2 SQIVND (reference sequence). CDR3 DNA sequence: TGTGCCAGTAGTCGTGGGGGCACGGAGACCCAGTACTTC. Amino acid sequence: CASSRGGTETQYF.

Here the CDR3 DNA reads TGCGCCAGCAGCTGGCTAGCGGGGTTCCAAGAGACCCAGTACTTC. Translating it yields CASSWLAGFQETQYF. The chain combines TRBV5-1 with TRBJ2-5, with TRBD2 identical over 9 bases. Germline V gene sequence: CDR1 SGHRS, CDR2 YFSETQ. The CDR3 has 15 amino acids. V lost 3 bases, J lost 1 base, and 4 bases stayed unmatched.

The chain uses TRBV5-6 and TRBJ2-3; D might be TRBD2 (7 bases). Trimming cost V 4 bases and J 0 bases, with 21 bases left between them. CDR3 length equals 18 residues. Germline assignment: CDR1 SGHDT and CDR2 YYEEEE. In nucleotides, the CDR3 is TGTGCCAGCAGCCCGTTCCGACGGGGGGCAGGGAGCACAGATACGCAGTATTTT. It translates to CASSPFRRGAGSTDTQYF.

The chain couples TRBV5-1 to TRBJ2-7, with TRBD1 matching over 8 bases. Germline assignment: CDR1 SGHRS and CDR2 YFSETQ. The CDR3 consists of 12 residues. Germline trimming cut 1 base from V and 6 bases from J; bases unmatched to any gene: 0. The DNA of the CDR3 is TGCGCCAGCAGCTTGACAGGGGGCGAGCAGTACGTC. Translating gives CASSLTGGEQYV.

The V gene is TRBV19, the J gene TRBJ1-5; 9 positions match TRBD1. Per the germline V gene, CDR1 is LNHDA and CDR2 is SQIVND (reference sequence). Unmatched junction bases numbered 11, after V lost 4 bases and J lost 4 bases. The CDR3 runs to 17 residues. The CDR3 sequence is CASSRIRGQGDNQPQHF. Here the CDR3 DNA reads TGTGCCAGTAGTAGGATACGGGGACAGGGAGATAATCAGCCCCAGCATTTT.

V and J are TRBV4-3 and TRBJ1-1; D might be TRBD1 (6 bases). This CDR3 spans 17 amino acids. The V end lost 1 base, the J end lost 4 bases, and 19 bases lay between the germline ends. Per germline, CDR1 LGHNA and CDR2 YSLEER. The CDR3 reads CASSQGGAGGMATEAFF. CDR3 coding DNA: TGCGCCAGCAGCCAAGGGGGGGCCGGGGGGATGGCCACTGAAGCTTTCTTT.

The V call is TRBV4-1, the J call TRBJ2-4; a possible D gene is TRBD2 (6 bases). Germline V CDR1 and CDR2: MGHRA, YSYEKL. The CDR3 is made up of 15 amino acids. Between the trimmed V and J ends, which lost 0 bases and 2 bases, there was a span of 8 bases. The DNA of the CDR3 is TGCGCCAGCAGCCAAGAGGGGGGACCCAAAAACATTCAGTACTTC. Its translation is CASSQEGGPKNIQYF.

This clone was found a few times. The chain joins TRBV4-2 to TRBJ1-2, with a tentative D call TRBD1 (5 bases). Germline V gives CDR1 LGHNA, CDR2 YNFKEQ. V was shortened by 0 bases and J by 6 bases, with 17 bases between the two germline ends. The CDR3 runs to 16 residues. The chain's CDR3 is CASSQDNRGRVDGYTF. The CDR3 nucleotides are TGTGCCAGCAGCCAAGATAATCGAGGCAGGGTCGATGGCTACACCTTC.